This TCR beta chain was identified in a study of spatial heterogeneity in lung cancer. Overall study: Unique TCR and UMI combinations averaged more than ten appearances each in raw reads.

As to time point: sample taken at primary tumor resection. Whole RNA, which was extracted from tumor, nontumor lung tissue or frozen PBMC, was sequenced without any cell sorting. The approximately 67 donors had untreated early-stage non-small cell lung cancer. The CDR3 is made up of 13 amino acids. Per germline, CDR1 MNHNY and CDR2 SVGAGI (reference sequence). Between the trimmed V and J ends, which lost 9 bases and 7 bases, there was a span of 15 bases. All TCR cDNA molecules were individually tagged with a unique molecular identifier. In TCRdb, the 5' RACE reads were re-called with MiXCR into one record per CDR3 protein. The table has around 74,000 distinct CDR3 sequences, 10% to 15% seen once. Of note for this clonotype: Its antigen is undetermined.

General study findings and limits: Blood carried ubiquitous expanded tumor TCRs more at resection than follow-up.

The clonotype comes from a male donor with early-stage non-small cell lung cancer. This sequence joins TRBV6-6 and TRBJ1-4; D might be TRBD1 (5 bases). Sequencing used PBMCs, obtained at surgery. CDR3: CASSAGIGEKLFF. CDR3 DNA sequence: TGTGCCAGTTCCGCAGGGATTGGTGAAAAACTGTTTTTT.